These 8 T cell receptor beta chains originate from one sample sequenced in a study of blood T cell repertoires in COVID-19. The data were produced by immunoSEQ multiplex PCR, yet TCRdb's version contains in-frame clones alone and is incomplete. The sample records about 320,000 clones, around 92% being singletons. The specimen sequenced was peripheral blood. These TCRs come from a man younger than 30 who had recovered from COVID-19.

This clone was found a few times. As DNA, the CDR3 is TGTGCCAGCAGCCCCCTCAGGGACTCTGGAAACACCATATATTTT. This encodes CASSPLRDSGNTIYF. The V call is TRBV9, the J call TRBJ1-3, with D possibly matching TRBD1 (5 bases). This CDR3 region has 15 residues. The V end was cut by 4 bases, the J end by 0 bases, with 11 bases between. Germline-derived CDR1 and CDR2 are SGDLS and YYNGEE.

The rearrangement uses TRBV19 and TRBJ2-1, with TRBD2 as a possible D gene (6 bases). Trimming pared 3 bases from V and 5 bases from J, leaving 14 bases between. Germline assignment: CDR1 LNHDA and CDR2 SQIVND (reference sequence). CDR3 length: 15 amino acids. In DNA, the CDR3 is TGTGCCAGTAGTATTCGCGGGACGTTGAACAATGAGCAGTTCTTC. Its protein product is CASSIRGTLNNEQFF.

The chain has TRBV4-1 and TRBJ2-7; D perhaps matches TRBD1 (7 bases). V lost 4 bases to trimming and J lost 4 bases, with 17 bases between them. The CDR3 consists of 15 residues. Per the germline V gene, CDR1 is MGHRA and CDR2 is YSYEKL. The CDR3 nucleotides are TGCGCCAGCAGCCTACGACAGGGAGGCTCATACGAGCAGTACTTC. Its protein product is CASSLRQGGSYEQYF.

The chain has TRBV5-8 and TRBJ1-1; perhaps TRBD1 as D (5 bases). The ends were cut back, 3 bases at V and 7 bases at J, with 16 bases in the middle. The CDR3 has 14 amino acids. CDR1 is SGHTS, CDR2 YDEGEE, per germline. The CDR3 DNA sequence: TGTGCCAGCAGCTCCGGGACGGGGGTCGGTGAAGCTTTCTTT. Translation: CASSSGTGVGEAFF.

V is TRBV5-6 and J is TRBJ2-7, with D perhaps TRBD2 (6 bases). This CDR3 region has 15 residues. Trimming removed 0 bases from V and 9 bases from J, with 19 bases in between. The germline gives CDR1 SGHDT, CDR2 YYEEEE. The CDR3 is CASSLGLERGTGQYF. The CDR3 DNA reads as TGTGCCAGCAGCTTGGGTTTGGAACGGGGGACGGGGCAGTACTTC.

The rearrangement uses TRBV10-1 and TRBJ2-1; 9 bases fit TRBD2. The CDR3 runs to 17 residues. Germline-derived CDR1 and CDR2 are WNHNN and SYGVQD (reference sequence). J was trimmed by 1 base and V by 8 bases; bases with no gene match: 12. The CDR3 loop is CASSRKVAGVSYNEQFF. The DNA for the CDR3 is TGCGCCAGCTCAAGAAAGGTAGCGGGAGTATCCTACAATGAGCAGTTCTTC.

The rearrangement links TRBV27 to TRBJ2-1; 7 bases map to TRBD1. The CDR3 extends over 14 amino acids. Germline CDR1 reads MNHEY; CDR2 reads SMNVEV (reference sequence). The ends lost 10 bases at V and 2 bases at J; junction bases unmatched: 8. The DNA for the CDR3 is TGTGCCATTGGACCGGGACAGCCCTACAATGAGCAGTTCTTC. Translating it yields CAIGPGQPYNEQFF.

CDR3 in amino acids: CASSLVGGDTQYF. The CDR3, as DNA: TGTGCCAGCAGCTTAGTAGGAGGAGATACGCAGTATTTT. V and J are TRBV11-3 and TRBJ2-3, with a weak D call TRBD2 (5 bases). V lost 1 base and J 5 bases, leaving 7 bases between the germline ends. The CDR3 extends over 13 amino acids. CDR1 and CDR2 from the germline V gene are SGHNT and YENEEA.